The 32 T cell receptor beta chains reported below all come from one sample, sequenced in a study of T-cell memory formation after mild COVID-19. Via MiXCR, TCRdb re-called the 5' RACE reads, giving one row per CDR3 protein. The sample has around 60,000 distinct CDR3 sequences; 8% to 10% are singletons. Sequenced input: PBMCs or a T cell subset sorted from them (not recorded which). The receptors here all came from a man aged 18 to 30 who had mild COVID-19 (a few samples of this study predate the infection). Cell type and time point are not known.

The chain has TRBV20-1 and TRBJ2-2; 10 bases line up with TRBD1. Losses at the gene ends were 6 bases for V and 7 bases for J; bases not matched to a gene: 8. From germline, CDR1 is DFQATT and CDR2 SNEGSKA (reference sequence). The CDR3 is made up of 14 amino acids. The CDR3: CSASDRGHSGELFF. CDR3 DNA sequence: TGCAGTGCGAGCGACAGGGGGCATAGCGGGGAGCTGTTTTTT.

This sequence joins TRBV7-2 and TRBJ2-4, with TRBD2 matching over 8 bases. The CDR3 has 17 residues. V lost 2 bases to trimming and J lost 5 bases; unmatched junction nucleotides: 11. The germline CDR1 and CDR2 sequences are SGHTA and FQGNSA. CDR3 residues: CASSLYRGGARQNIQYF. CDR3 DNA sequence: TGTGCCAGCAGCTTATACCGGGGGGGTGCCCGTCAAAACATTCAGTACTTC.

In DNA form, the CDR3 reads TGCAGCGCTTCGACCGGGACGAGCGTTCGGGGCTACACCTTC. Its protein is CSASTGTSVRGYTF. V gene TRBV29-1 combines with J gene TRBJ1-2, with D maybe TRBD1 (5 bases). Germline V lookup: CDR1 SQVTM, CDR2 ANQGSEA. CDR3 size: 14 residues. Trimming removed 7 bases at V and 8 bases at J, with 23 bases between.

The rearrangement links TRBV12-3 or TRBV12-4 to TRBJ1-5, with D perhaps TRBD1 (5 bases). The V end lost 6 bases, the J end lost 6 bases, and 21 bases lay between the germline ends. The CDR3 has 16 residues. This CDR3 reads CASSSRFQGVGQPQHF. The DNA for the CDR3 is TGTGCCAGCAGCTCGAGATTTCAGGGAGTTGGTCAGCCCCAGCATTTT.

The rearrangement uses TRBV29-1 and TRBJ2-4; tentatively, D is TRBD1 or TRBD2 (5 bases each). V gave up 2 bases and J gave up 0 bases, with 8 bases separating them. From germline, CDR1 is SQVTM and CDR2 ANQGSEA. This CDR3 region has 14 residues. The CDR3 sequence: CSVEPGGAKNIQYF. The CDR3 DNA reads as TGCAGCGTTGAACCTGGGGGAGCCAAAAACATTCAGTACTTC.

This clonotype has just a few counts. The CDR3: CASSLADRDNTEAFF. Written as DNA, the CDR3 is TGTGCCAGCAGTTTAGCAGACAGGGATAACACTGAAGCTTTCTTT. The rearrangement uses TRBV12-3 or TRBV12-4 and TRBJ1-1, with 7 bases identical to TRBD1. The CDR3 consists of 15 residues. V lost 0 bases and J lost 2; bases outside the gene matches: 3.

The rearrangement joins TRBV29-1 to TRBJ2-3; a weak D match, TRBD1 (6 bases). Trimming left V 7 bases short and J 5 bases short, with 19 bases between. The CDR3 sequence is 14 residues long. Germline lookup yields CDR1 SQVTM and CDR2 ANQGSEA. This CDR3 reads CSAGVQGERDTQYF. Here the CDR3 DNA reads TGCAGCGCCGGAGTACAGGGCGAAAGAGATACGCAGTATTTT.

CDR3: CASSHDGNQPQHF. CDR3 nucleotides: TGTGCCAGCAGCCATGACGGCAATCAGCCCCAGCATTTT. The genes are TRBV6-5 and TRBJ1-5; D is ambiguous. Trimming left V 6 bases short and J 2 bases short, with 8 bases between. Germline V lookup: CDR1 MNHEY, CDR2 SVGAGI. The CDR3 is made up of 13 amino acids.

In this sample, this clonotype is medium-sized (0.01 to 0.1%). The CDR3 region is CASSLVGETQYF. Written as DNA, the CDR3 is TGTGCCAGCAGCTTAGTAGGGGAGACCCAGTACTTC. The chain carries TRBV7-2 and TRBJ2-5; D gene ambiguous. The V gene lost 1 base and the J gene lost 5 bases, with 5 bases spanning the gap. Germline V gene data show CDR1 as SGHTA and CDR2 as FQGNSA. The CDR3 sequence is 12 residues long.

The J gene is TRBJ2-6, the V gene TRBV6-2 or TRBV6-3; no clear D gene. Germline loops: CDR1 MNHEY, CDR2 SVGEGT. V was clipped by 0 bases and J by 1 base, with 16 bases between them. The CDR3 totals 19 residues. CDR3 sequence: CASSYSSRVSLSGANVLTF. Written as DNA, the CDR3 is TGTGCCAGCAGTTACTCCTCTAGGGTATCCTTGTCTGGGGCCAACGTCCTGACTTTC.

This chain links TRBV18 with TRBJ1-1; D might be TRBD1 (5 bases). The CDR3 runs 13 residues. CDR1 is KGHSH and CDR2 is LQKENI in the germline V gene. The V gene lost 2 bases and the J gene lost 12 bases, with 16 bases spanning the gap. CDR3 region: CASSPLKSWGTFF. Here the CDR3 DNA reads TGTGCCAGCTCACCATTAAAGAGCTGGGGGACTTTCTTT.

The rearrangement uses TRBV16 and TRBJ1-1; D is unclear. CDR1 is KGHSY, CDR2 FQNENV, per germline. This CDR3 is 15 amino acids long. Trimming stripped 0 bases from V and 5 bases from J, with 13 bases between. The CDR3 region is CASSQSMGVSTEAFF. DNA of the CDR3: TGTGCCAGCAGCCAATCGATGGGTGTGAGTACTGAAGCTTTCTTT.

This clonotype showed up just a few times. This rearrangement joins TRBV7-9 to TRBJ2-5, with a possible D match to TRBD1 (6 bases). CDR3 length: 13 residues. The V gene's germline CDR1 is SEHNR and CDR2 FQNEAQ (reference sequence). V was cut by 5 bases and J by 4 bases, with 11 bases left in between. The CDR3 nucleotides read TGTGCCAGCAGCCCCCAGGGGCGAGAGACCCAGTACTTC. Protein: CASSPQGRETQYF.

The gene calls are TRBV12-3 or TRBV12-4 and TRBJ2-7; D might be TRBD1 or TRBD2, each matching 5 bases. The V and J ends lost 6 bases and 4 bases respectively, with 13 bases between them. This CDR3 contains 13 residues. This CDR3 is CASSRDAWYEQYF. The CDR3 DNA reads TGTGCCAGCAGCCGGGACGCGTGGTACGAGCAGTACTTC.

This clonotype was seen a handful of times. The chain joins TRBV7-2 to TRBJ1-1; TRBD1 agrees at 9 bases. The CDR3 is 14 residues long. V trimming: 3 bases; J trimming: 4 bases; junction bases outside the gene matches: 3. Germline V lookup: CDR1 SGHTA, CDR2 FQGNSA. CDR3 region: CASSFTGGGTEAFF. DNA of the CDR3: TGTGCCAGCAGCTTTACAGGGGGCGGCACTGAAGCTTTCTTT.

This clonotype was observed a handful of times. The rearrangement uses TRBV12-3 or TRBV12-4 and TRBJ2-5, with D possibly being TRBD1 (5 bases). The germline V and J ends were trimmed by 6 bases and 0 bases, with 8 bases remaining between them. The CDR3 covers 13 residues. CDR3 sequence reads: CASRGQNQETQYF. CDR3 nucleotides: TGTGCCAGCAGGGGGCAAAACCAAGAGACCCAGTACTTC.

The V and J genes are TRBV2 and TRBJ2-5, with 10 nucleotides matching TRBD1. Germline V lookup: CDR1 SNHLY, CDR2 FYNNEI. J was trimmed by 5 bases and V by 2 bases; bases with no gene match: 5. The CDR3 consists of 15 residues. CDR3 nucleotides: TGTGCCAGCAGTGAATTGACAGGGGGCTGGGAGACCCAGTACTTC. It specifies CASSELTGGWETQYF.

This chain uses TRBV28 with TRBJ1-1; no firm D call. The CDR3 covers 15 residues. The germline V gene has CDR1 MDHEN and CDR2 SYDVKM. Between the trimmed V and J ends, which lost 3 bases and 0 bases, there was a span of 11 bases. This CDR3 is CASSLIAALNTEAFF. The CDR3, as DNA: TGTGCCAGCAGTTTGATAGCTGCTTTGAACACTGAAGCTTTCTTT.

This clonotype was detected many times. The chain links TRBV20-1 to TRBJ1-1; no clear D gene. The CDR3 covers 14 residues. Germline lookup yields CDR1 DFQATT and CDR2 SNEGSKA (reference sequence). Between the trimmed V and J ends, which lost 6 bases and 0 bases, there was a span of 14 bases. The CDR3 is CSALPGTLNTEAFF. CDR3 bases: TGCAGTGCCCTTCCAGGAACCTTGAACACTGAAGCTTTCTTT.

The chain combines TRBV7-9 with TRBJ1-1; D not resolved. The CDR3 is made up of 18 amino acids. V was shortened by 5 bases and J by 1 base, with 23 bases between the two germline ends. The germline V gene has CDR1 SEHNR and CDR2 FQNEAQ (reference sequence). CDR3: CASSQPPLQRKRNTEAFF. In nucleotides, the CDR3 is TGTGCCAGCAGCCAACCACCCCTCCAACGCAAAAGGAACACTGAAGCTTTCTTT. Combining the CDR3 with reference TRBV7-9 and TRBJ1-1 gives the whole variable domain DTGVSQNPRHKITKRGQNVTFRCDPISEHNRLYWYRQTLGQGPEFLTYFQNEAQLEKSRLLSDRFSAERPKGSFSTLEIQRTEQGDSAMYLCASSQPPLQRKRNTEAFFGQGTRLTVV.

This sequence joins TRBV9 and TRBJ2-3; D is unresolved. The CDR3 is made up of 15 amino acids. CDR1 is SGDLS, CDR2 YYNGEE, per germline. Between the trimmed V and J ends, which lost 0 bases and 6 bases, there was a span of 14 bases. The CDR3 nucleotides read TGTGCCAGCAGCGTAGATCAAACGGTAGTCGATACGCAGTATTTT. As protein: CASSVDQTVVDTQYF.

The V gene is TRBV6-2 or TRBV6-3, the J gene TRBJ2-2; 9 bases are shared with TRBD1. The length of the CDR3 is 18 residues. The germline V gene has CDR1 MNHEY and CDR2 SVGEGT. After removal of 8 bases from V and 3 bases from J, the junction contained 16 bases not matched to a gene. The CDR3 DNA follows: TGTGCCAGCTCCCCCGGGACAGGGAAGAATAGGTACACCGGGGAGCTGTTTTTT. Its protein is CASSPGTGKNRYTGELFF.

This clonotype was detected a few times. V gene TRBV9 combines with J gene TRBJ2-5; perhaps TRBD1 as D (5 bases). Trimming left V 4 bases short and J 7 bases short, with 20 bases between. The CDR3 spans 15 residues. In germline, CDR1 is SGDLS, CDR2 YYNGEE. As DNA, the CDR3 is TGTGCCAGCAGCCTAACACCCGACAGCCCAGGGACCCAGTACTTC. The encoded protein is CASSLTPDSPGTQYF. The full variable domain, rest sourced from reference TRBV9 and TRBJ2-5, is DSGVTQTPKHLITATGQRVTLRCSPRSGDLSVYWYQQSLDQGLQFLIQYYNGEERAKGNILERFSAQQFPDLHSELNLSSLELGDSALYFCASSLTPDSPGTQYFGPGTRLLVL.

This chain links TRBV4-2 with TRBJ2-1; TRBD2 agrees at 13 bases. In germline, CDR1 is LGHNA, CDR2 YNFKEQ. The length of the CDR3 is 20 residues. With 4 bases clipped from V and 0 bases from J, the junction kept 12 bases outside the gene matches. In nucleotides, the CDR3 is TGTGCCAGCAGCCCCCGCGGACTAGCGGGGGAGCCTTCCTCCTACAATGAGCAGTTCTTC. This translates into CASSPRGLAGEPSSYNEQFF.

This clonotype was seen a few times. This chain uses TRBV4-1 with TRBJ1-5, with 10 bases fitting TRBD1. The junction had 5 bases not matched to a gene; V was cut back by 3 bases and J by 6 bases. There are 15 residues in the CDR3. CDR1 is MGHRA, CDR2 YSYEKL, per germline. Here the CDR3 DNA reads TGCGCCAGCAGCCAGGGGACAGGGGTGGGTCAGCCCCAGCATTTT. Protein: CASSQGTGVGQPQHF.

This clonotype was found a few times. The chain carries TRBV10-3 and TRBJ2-1; 9 positions match TRBD1. Germline V gene sequence: CDR1 ENHRY, CDR2 SYGVKD. The V gene end was trimmed by 2 bases and the J gene end by 7 bases; junction bases not matched to a gene: 3. The length of the CDR3 is 14 residues. CDR3 sequence reads: CAISEGQGLNEQFF. The DNA for the CDR3 is TGTGCCATCAGTGAGGGACAGGGGTTGAATGAGCAGTTCTTC.

Ten or more counts support this clonotype. V and J are TRBV7-8 and TRBJ2-2; no definite D call. The V gene's germline CDR1 is SGHVS and CDR2 FQNEAQ. Trimming left V 3 bases short and J 5 bases short, with 1 base between. The CDR3 loop spans 11 amino acids. Here the CDR3 DNA reads TGTGCCAGCAGCTTTACCGGGGAGCTGTTTTTT. It yields the protein CASSFTGELFF.

This chain joins TRBV27 and TRBJ1-2; maybe TRBD1 (6 bases). The germline V gene encodes CDR1 MNHEY and CDR2 SMNVEV (reference sequence). The V gene lost 3 bases and the J gene lost 1 base, with 12 bases spanning the gap. This CDR3 is 15 amino acids long. CDR3 sequence reads: CASSLGGAGNYGYTF. The CDR3 nucleotides are TGTGCCAGCAGTTTGGGGGGCGCGGGTAACTATGGCTACACCTTC.

At least ten counts were recorded for this clonotype. The chain recombines TRBV5-1 with TRBJ2-1; possibly TRBD1 or TRBD2 for D (5 bases each). Per the germline V gene, CDR1 is SGHRS and CDR2 is YFSETQ. CDR3 size: 17 residues. Between the trimmed V and J ends, which lost 0 bases and 2 bases, there was a span of 15 bases. CDR3 nucleotide sequence: TGCGCCAGCAGCTTGGGGCTCGGGACGTCACCCTACAATGAGCAGTTCTTC. It encodes CASSLGLGTSPYNEQFF.

J is TRBJ2-7 and V is TRBV20-1; 9 positions match TRBD2. V lost 1 base to trimming and J lost 0 bases; unmatched junction nucleotides: 4. CDR3 length: 15 residues. Germline V lookup: CDR1 DFQATT, CDR2 SNEGSKA (reference sequence). The CDR3 spells CSARGLAGSSYEQYF. DNA for the CDR3: TGCAGTGCTAGAGGCCTAGCGGGGAGCTCCTACGAGCAGTACTTC.

Sample share makes this clonotype medium-sized. The chain carries TRBV7-2 and TRBJ2-3; TRBD2 aligns across 10 bases. Germline CDR1 reads SGHTA; CDR2 reads FQGNSA. Germline trimming cut 2 bases from V and 6 bases from J; bases unmatched to any gene: 2. The CDR3 contains 14 residues. The CDR3 protein is CASSLNSGGDTQYF. CDR3 DNA sequence: TGTGCCAGCAGCTTAAATAGCGGGGGGGATACGCAGTATTTT.

The gene calls are TRBV27 and TRBJ2-5; 9 positions match TRBD1. Trimming removed 6 bases from V and 5 bases from J; junction bases left unmatched: 10. Germline lookup yields CDR1 MNHEY and CDR2 SMNVEV (reference sequence). The CDR3 contains 15 residues. CDR3: CASRPTGGGWETQYF. The CDR3, as DNA: TGTGCCAGCAGACCTACAGGGGGCGGTTGGGAGACCCAGTACTTC.